This T cell receptor beta chain was profiled in a study of blood T cell repertoires in COVID-19 (dated by TCRdb to the early 2020s). Some background on the complete study: The collaborator samples originated in the United States, Italy and Spain and spanned the acute and convalescent phases of COVID-19. A freely available public database, intended as a resource for researchers studying the immune response to SARS-CoV-2, is where the repertoires were released. Samples were obtained from the ongoing ImmuneRACE study (first 160 participants) and from 1,254 subjects provided by 6 global collaborators. A de-identified subject ID, COVID-19 status, age in years and sex were almost always included in the sample metadata. The prospective study material was composed of cDNA or gDNA derived from T cells, B-cell-depleted T cells, or PBMCs. HLA class I and class II types, where available, came from metadata supplied by the sample provider rather than from assay-based typing. Subjects who had been exposed to COVID-19, were actively infected with it, or had recovered from it provided the deeply sampled blood TCRbeta repertoires that made up the dataset. Summary of the overall study and its limitations: How much clinical and demographic metadata was included differed by source and by participant, and the metadata was provided uncurated.

TCRbeta CDR3 regions were amplified from genomic DNA by means of the immunoSEQ Assay, a bias-controlled multiplex PCR. Concerning the study's data processing: The number of nucleated cells in each sample was estimated by amplification of reference gene primers within the assay. To quantify the absolute abundance of each unique TCRbeta CDR3 rearrangement, sequence reads were collapsed and filtered. For each sample, productive Simpson clonality was calculated by taking the square root of Simpson's diversity index across productive rearrangements. Drawn from immuneACCESS, this table holds only the in-frame rearrangements with V and J called that TCRdb kept. Clones are partly lost; checked studies trace under half to an unresolved V gene and leave the rest unexplained. Clonal size and the V and J genes are those of that table, whereas D and trimming came from the DNA. Recorded for this sample are some 100,000 clones; around 89% of them occurred a single time. 15% to 20% of the sample rests with the top ten.

CDR1 LNHDA and CDR2 SQIVND were looked up in the germline V gene (reference sequence). Trimming takes 7 bases from V and 1 base from J, and the germline ends sit 10 bases apart. The CDR3 holds 13 amino acids from the cysteine to the phenylalanine. CDR3 DNA is the only sequence kept; it has 39 bases, read in frame from the first base. Concerning this clone: Its antigen remains unidentified. Per-base quality was not reported, and no clone a single base away is much larger than it.

Each collaborating institution followed its own protocols to collect whole blood in K2EDTA tubes. For TCRbeta analysis, collaborator samples were shipped as frozen whole blood, as isolated PBMCs, or as DNA extracted from either sample type. Sequenced: peripheral blood. The chain is made from TRBV19 and TRBJ1-1, with the identity of the D gene unclear. The source is a human donor with acute or convalescent COVID-19. The donor label of this sample is uncertain. The DNA is as follows: TGTGCCAGTACCCGGCCGGGGAACACTGAAGCTTTCTTT. Its amino acids are CASTRPGNTEAFF.